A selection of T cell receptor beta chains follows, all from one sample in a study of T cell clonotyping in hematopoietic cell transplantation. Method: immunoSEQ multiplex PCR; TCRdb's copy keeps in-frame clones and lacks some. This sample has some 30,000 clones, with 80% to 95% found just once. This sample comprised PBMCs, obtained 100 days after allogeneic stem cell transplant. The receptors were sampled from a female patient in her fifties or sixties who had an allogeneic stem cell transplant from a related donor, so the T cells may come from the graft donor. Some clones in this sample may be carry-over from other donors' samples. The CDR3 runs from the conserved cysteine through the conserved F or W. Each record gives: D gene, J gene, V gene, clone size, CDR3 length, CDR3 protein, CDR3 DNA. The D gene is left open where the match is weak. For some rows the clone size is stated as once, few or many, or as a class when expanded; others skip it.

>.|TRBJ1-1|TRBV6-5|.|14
CASNPPGVNTEAFF
TGTGCCAGCAATCCCCCCGGCGTGAACACTGAAGCTTTCTTT
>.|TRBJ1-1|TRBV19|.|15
CASSMSPTLNTEAFF
TGTGCCAGTAGTATGTCGCCCACCCTGAACACTGAAGCTTTCTTT
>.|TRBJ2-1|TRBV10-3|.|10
CAIGTGPQFF
TGTGCCATCGGAACGGGGCCGCAGTTCTTC
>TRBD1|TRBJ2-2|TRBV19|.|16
CASSINWDRGTGELFF
TGTGCCAGTAGTATAAATTGGGACAGGGGGACCGGGGAGCTGTTTTTT
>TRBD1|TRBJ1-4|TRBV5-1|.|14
CASSLGGSDEKLFF
TGCGCCAGCAGCTTAGGGGGCTCCGATGAAAAACTGTTTTTT
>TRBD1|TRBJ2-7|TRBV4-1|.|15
CASSHPQGSLYEQYF
TGCGCCAGCAGCCACCCACAGGGGTCCCTTTACGAGCAGTACTTC
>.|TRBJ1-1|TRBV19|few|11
CASSIYTEAFF
TGTGCCAGTAGTATATACACTGAAGCTTTCTTT
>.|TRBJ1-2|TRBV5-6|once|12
CASSLEPNGYTF
TGTGCCAGCAGCTTGGAACCCAATGGCTACACCTTC
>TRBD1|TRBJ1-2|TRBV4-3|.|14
CASSRTGTAYGYTF
TGCGCCAGCAGCCGAACCGGGACAGCTTATGGCTACACCTTC
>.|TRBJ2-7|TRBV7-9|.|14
CASSPSTVSYEQYF
TGTGCCAGCAGCCCCTCGACCGTTTCCTACGAGCAGTACTTC
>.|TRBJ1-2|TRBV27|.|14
CASSLGGSNYGYTF
TGTGCCAGCAGTTTAGGTGGATCTAACTATGGCTACACCTTC
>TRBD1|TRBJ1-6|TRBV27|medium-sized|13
CASSFGTDSPLHF
TGTGCCAGCAGTTTCGGGACAGATTCACCCCTCCACTTT
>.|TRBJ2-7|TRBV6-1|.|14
CATQGRLTSYEQYF
TGTGCCACCCAGGGTAGATTGACTTCCTACGAGCAGTACTTC